Given below is one TCR beta chain in context. CDR3 length: 16 residues. Deletions cut 1 base from V and 1 base from J, with 13 bases between. Germline-derived CDR1 and CDR2 are SGHRS and YFSETQ. The sample comes from a study of blood T cell repertoires in COVID-19. Study-wide background: Nucleic acid was either cDNA or gDNA, and it came from T cells, B-cell-depleted T cells, or PBMCs.

TCRdb's table, derived via immunoSEQ multiplex PCR, lists solely in-frame clones and lacks some. The sample has 87,000 or so clones; roughly 88% are singletons. The rearrangement joins TRBV5-1 to TRBJ2-3, with D maybe TRBD2 (6 bases). The TCR sequence derives from a woman at least 80 years old with COVID-19, enrolled during active disease. Sequenced: peripheral blood. As DNA, the CDR3 is TGCGCCAGCAGCTTGACGGCCGGAGGGCGCACAGATACGCAGTATTTT. Its translation is CASSLTAGGRTDTQYF.